This TCR beta chain was captured by sequencing in a study of blood T cell repertoires in COVID-19. Generated by immunoSEQ multiplex PCR, the TCRdb table keeps only in-frame clones and is missing some. The sample lists 250,000 or so clones, roughly 88% occurring once. Individuals drawn from around 24 US areas were roughly 18 to 89 years old. Germline V CDR1 and CDR2: KGHDR, SFDVKD. The CDR3 runs to 16 residues. V lost 4 bases to trimming and J lost 2 bases; unmatched junction nucleotides: 9. This clonotype was sampled from a middle-aged woman with acute COVID-19. Sequenced: PBMCs or T cells enriched from blood (not recorded which). This chain links TRBV24-1 with TRBJ1-1; TRBD1 aligns across 7 bases. CDR3 coding DNA: TGTGCCACCAGTGACGGACAGGCGGGCGATAACACTGAAGCTTTCTTT. Encoded protein: CATSDGQAGDNTEAFF.